These 32 T cell receptor beta chains share one sample of origin, sequenced in a study of T cells in women clearing cervical HPV infection. TCRdb's copy holds only in-frame clones and misses some; the assay was immunoSEQ multiplex PCR. This sample's table reports fewer than 35,000 clones. The sample consisted of blood buffy coat. The receptors derive from a woman between 18 and 70 years old with a cervical HPV16 infection that either progressed to CIN3+ or cleared (not recorded which).

Note on this clone: The read stops 3 residues short of the end of the CDR3; the missing end is completed from the germline J gene. J is TRBJ2-7 and V is TRBV7-8; 11 positions agree with TRBD1. The junction had 2 bases not matched to a gene; V was cut back by 1 base and J by 3 bases. CDR3 length: 15 amino acids. Germline V CDR1 and CDR2: SGHVS, FQNEAQ. Incomplete CDR3 DNA: TGTGCCAGCAGCTTAGGGACAGGGGGCTTCTACGAG. Translating gives CASSLGTGGFYE. The whole CDR3 protein reads CASSLGTGGFYEQYF.

A remark on this clone: The read terminates 3 residues before the CDR3 end, so the remaining end is supplied by the germline J gene. J is TRBJ2-1 and V is TRBV4-1; D possibly corresponds to TRBD1 (6 bases). V lost 3 bases and J lost 2, with 14 bases in between. This CDR3 comprises 16 residues. Germline CDR1 is MGHRA and CDR2 is YSYEKL. The CDR3 sequence: CASSQYLWDTYNEQFF. The CDR3 DNA, read in part, is TGCGCCAGCAGCCAGTACCTATGGGACACCTACAATGAG.

For this clone: The CDR3 extends 3 residues past the end of the read, so its final part is completed from the germline J gene. J is TRBJ2-3 and V is TRBV24-1; maybe TRBD1 (5 bases). CDR3 length: 15 residues. Germline V gene lookup returns CDR1 KGHDR and CDR2 SFDVKD. V was pared by 7 bases and J by 5 bases, with 18 bases between. CDR3 DNA (partial): TGTGCCACCAGGGCGGAGTTGACAGACTTAGATACG. It is translated as CATRAELTDLDT. In full, the CDR3 is CATRAELTDLDTQYF.

Details on this clone: The sequenced fragment ends 3 residues before the CDR3 boundary, so the rest is inferred from the germline J gene. The chain carries TRBV18 and TRBJ1-2; D gene unclear. The CDR3 covers 14 residues. Germline loops: CDR1 KGHSH, CDR2 LQKENI. The CDR3 loop reads CASSPPSPKNIYTF. The CDR3 DNA, read in part, is TGTGCCAGCTCACCACCCTCTCCCAAAAACATC.

On this clone itself: The read halts 3 residues ahead of the CDR3 end, with the missing end drawn from the germline J gene. The chain uses TRBV2 and TRBJ2-3, with TRBD2 matching 8 bases. This CDR3 has 15 residues. J lost 0 bases, V lost 3 bases, and 2 bases had no gene match. Germline assignment: CDR1 SNHLY and CDR2 FYNNEI. Incomplete CDR3 DNA: TGTGCCAGCAGTGATGAGCGGGAGAGCACAGATACG. This gives the protein CASSDERESTDT. The full CDR3 sequence reads CASSDERESTDTQYF.

On this clone: The read is 3 residues too short to cover the CDR3 end, so that end is filled in from the germline J gene. The genes are TRBV30 and TRBJ2-1; D is uncertain. Germline values: CDR1 GTSNPN, CDR2 SVGIG (reference sequence). The CDR3 is 13 residues long. Between the trimmed V and J ends, which lost 5 bases and 7 bases, there was a span of 15 bases. The CDR3 loop reads CAWGPRSRNEQFF. The part of the CDR3 DNA that was read is TGTGCCTGGGGGCCAAGAAGTCGGAATGAG. Drawing the rest from reference TRBV30 and TRBJ2-1, the complete variable domain is SQTIHQWPATLVQPVGSPLSLECTVEGTSNPNLYWYRQAAGRGLQLLFYSVGIGQISSEVPQNLSASRPQDRQFILSSKKLLLSDSGFYLCAWGPRSRNEQFFGPGTRLTVL.

As regards this clone: The read is 3 residues too short to cover the CDR3 end, so that end is filled in from the germline J gene. The chain couples TRBV14 to TRBJ1-2; D may be TRBD1 (5 bases). CDR3 size: 15 residues. Per the germline V gene, CDR1 is SGHDN and CDR2 is FVKESK. V was pared by 1 base and J by 4 bases, with 13 bases between. The CDR3 sequence: CASSQGVGQGYGYTF. The sequenced part of the CDR3 DNA is TGTGCCAGCAGCCAAGGAGTAGGCCAGGGCTATGGC.

The CDR3: CASSASRGTGYYDYTF. The sequenced part of the CDR3 DNA is TGTGCCAGCAGTGCGTCGCGAGGGACTGGTTATTACGAC. The genes are TRBV2 and TRBJ1-2; TRBD1 is a possible D gene (5 bases). Read coverage stops 3 residues before the CDR3 terminus; the germline J gene supplies the remainder. The germline V gene encodes CDR1 SNHLY and CDR2 FYNNEI. CDR3 size: 16 residues.

Comments on this clone: The read halts 3 residues ahead of the CDR3 end, with the missing end drawn from the germline J gene. The rearrangement links TRBV30 to TRBJ1-4, with TRBD1 identical over 9 bases. Germline values: CDR1 GTSNPN, CDR2 SVGIG (reference sequence). V lost 4 bases, J lost 8 bases, and 11 bases stayed unmatched. CDR3 length: 15 residues. CDR3 region: CAWTPGLTGGEKLFF. The DNA read from the CDR3 is TGTGCCTGGACCCCGGGGCTGACAGGGGGGGAAAAA.

Concerning this clone: The sequenced fragment ends 3 residues before the CDR3 boundary, so the rest is inferred from the germline J gene. V is TRBV6-2 or TRBV6-3 and J is TRBJ2-3; D is possibly TRBD1 (5 bases). V gave up 7 bases and J gave up 5 bases, with 10 bases separating them. Germline-derived CDR1 and CDR2 are MNHEY and SVGEGT. The CDR3 is 12 residues long. CDR3: CASKAQGDTQYF. CDR3 DNA, as far as it was read: TGTGCCAGCAAGGCCCAGGGAGATACG.

Concerning this clone: Read data end 3 residues before the CDR3 end; the end is taken from the germline J gene. V and J are TRBV6-1 and TRBJ2-1, with a possible D match to TRBD2 (6 bases). Trimming removed 2 bases at V and 8 bases at J, with 16 bases between. CDR3 length: 15 amino acids. Germline CDR1 reads MNHNS; CDR2 reads SASEGT. CDR3 DNA, as far as it was read: TGTGCCAGCAGTGAACAGGAGGGGAGGTGGGATGAG. This encodes CASSEQEGRWDE. The full CDR3 protein is CASSEQEGRWDEQFF.

This clone is called medium-sized based on its frequency. The sequenced fragment ends 3 residues before the CDR3 boundary, so the rest is inferred from the germline J gene. Other DNA variants within this sample encode the same CDR3. This chain links TRBV5-1 with TRBJ1-1; 8 bases fit TRBD1. With V trimmed by 0 bases and J by 3 bases, 1 base remained unmatched. The CDR3 length is 14 residues. Germline CDR1 SGHRS, CDR2 YFSETQ. The CDR3 is CASSLAGGYTEAFF. CDR3 DNA, as far as it was read: TGCGCCAGCAGCTTGGCAGGGGGCTACACTGAA. The full variable domain, its missing parts supplied by reference TRBV5-1 and TRBJ1-1, is KAGVTQTPRYLIKTRGQQVTLSCSPISGHRSVSWYQQTPGQGLQFLFEYFSETQRNKGNFPGRFSGRQFSNSRSEMNVSTLELGDSALYLCASSLAGGYTEAFFGQGTRLTVV.

In the case of this clone: The read is 3 residues too short to cover the CDR3 end, so that end is filled in from the germline J gene. The chain recombines TRBV20-1 with TRBJ2-3; D not certain. The CDR3 consists of 16 residues. Germline V gene sequence: CDR1 DFQATT, CDR2 SNEGSKA (reference sequence). V was trimmed by 3 bases and J by 2 bases, leaving 18 bases between them. The CDR3 region is CSASWRTETVTDTQYF. Partial CDR3 DNA: TGCAGTGCTAGTTGGCGCACAGAAACCGTCACAGATACG.

CDR3 amino acids: CASSPGLAGGGNEQYF. The CDR3 DNA, read in part, is TGTGCCAGCAGTCCGGGACTAGCGGGAGGAGGCAACGAG. The chain has TRBV27 and TRBJ2-7, with 15 bases that match TRBD2. The read comes to an end 3 residues before the CDR3 does, leaving the germline J gene to fill in the end. With 5 bases clipped from V and 5 bases from J, the junction kept 7 bases outside the gene matches. Germline loops: CDR1 MNHEY, CDR2 SMNVEV (reference sequence). This CDR3 spans 16 amino acids.

About this clone itself: Read coverage stops 3 residues before the CDR3 terminus; the germline J gene supplies the remainder. This chain links TRBV20-1 with TRBJ2-1, with 8 bases aligning to TRBD1. V gave up 1 base and J gave up 0 bases; unmatched junction bases: 17. The germline CDR1 and CDR2 sequences are DFQATT and SNEGSKA (reference sequence). CDR3 length: 20 amino acids. CDR3 amino acids: CSARVFGTGRSGSSYNEQFF. The sequenced part of the CDR3 DNA is TGCAGTGCTAGAGTTTTTGGGACAGGACGTAGCGGCAGCTCCTACAATGAG.

In the case of this clone: The DNA ends 3 residues before the CDR3 does, and the rest of the CDR3 is filled in from the germline J gene. The chain joins TRBV6-2 or TRBV6-3 to TRBJ1-2; the D is unclear. CDR3 length: 15 residues. The germline gives CDR1 MNHEY, CDR2 SVGEGT. CDR3 bases read: TGTGCCAGCAGTTACTCGAGCGGCTCCTACAATGAC. Translated, it gives CASSYSSGSYND. The full CDR3 protein reads CASSYSSGSYNDYTF.

With respect to this clone: The CDR3 goes on 3 residues after the read ends, and that part is filled in from the germline J gene. V and J are TRBV12-3 or TRBV12-4 and TRBJ1-2; D gene ambiguous. V lost 3 bases, J lost 5 bases, and 10 bases lay in between. The CDR3 is 13 residues long. CDR3 DNA (partial): TGTGCCAGCAGTTTTTTTAGTAGTTATGGC. Translated: CASSFFSSYG. The CDR3, in full, reads CASSFFSSYGYTF.

To note about this clone: Read data end 3 residues before the CDR3 end; the end is taken from the germline J gene. The V and J genes are TRBV6-2 or TRBV6-3 and TRBJ2-7; 9 nucleotides align to TRBD2. V trimming: 0 bases; J trimming: 3 bases; junction bases outside the gene matches: 0. The CDR3 runs to 14 residues. Germline-derived CDR1 and CDR2 are MNHEY and SVGEGT. The CDR3: CASSYSSGSYEQYF. The sequenced CDR3 bases are TGTGCCAGCAGTTACTCTAGCGGGAGCTACGAG.

In the case of this clone: Read sequence stops 3 residues before the CDR3 end, and the germline J gene provides the missing end. The chain employs TRBV5-1 and TRBJ1-1; 7 bases fit TRBD1. Germline loops: CDR1 SGHRS, CDR2 YFSETQ. The V and J ends lost 0 bases and 4 bases, in that order; junction bases with no gene match: 9. The CDR3 is 16 residues long. CDR3 DNA (partial): TGCGCCAGCAGCTTGGGGGGGGCCCAGGGGGGCACTGAA. This sequence encodes CASSLGGAQGGTE. The full CDR3 reads CASSLGGAQGGTEAFF.

About this clone: With the read ending 3 residues before the CDR3 end, the germline J gene is used to fill in that end. The chain recombines TRBV5-1 with TRBJ2-5; possibly TRBD1 for D (5 bases). The ends were cut back, 0 bases at V and 3 bases at J, with 9 bases in the middle. The CDR3 contains 14 residues. CDR1 is SGHRS, CDR2 YFSETQ, per germline. The part of the CDR3 DNA that was read is TGCGCCAGCAGCTTGGGACAGACAAAAGAGACC. It yields the protein CASSLGQTKET. The CDR3 reads in full as CASSLGQTKETQYF.

CDR3 in amino acids: CASRRGLTDGELFF. CDR3 bases read: TGTGCCAGCAGAAGGGGTCTGACGGACGGGGAG. The chain has TRBV7-3 and TRBJ2-2, with D perhaps matching TRBD1 (5 bases). The CDR3 goes on 3 residues after the read ends, and that part is filled in from the germline J gene. The CDR3 runs 14 residues. The V and J ends lost 6 bases and 7 bases respectively, with 15 bases between them. Looked up from germline, CDR1 is SGHTA and CDR2 is FQGTGA.

Of note for this clone: The junction and the germline gene differ at one end; a read error may be behind it. The read ends 3 residues before the CDR3 terminus; that terminus is restored from the germline J gene. This same CDR3 is encoded by further DNA sequences in the sample. This chain connects TRBV28 to TRBJ1-3, with D perhaps TRBD1 (5 bases). The CDR3 is 14 residues long. Germline loops: CDR1 MDHEN, CDR2 SYDVKM. The CDR3 is CASSTTVSGNTIYF. The DNA read from the CDR3 is TGTGCCAGCAGTACGACAGTCTCTGGAAACACA.

CDR3 bases read: TGCGCCAGCAGCGGACAGGGACCTAGAGCAACTAATGAAAAG. Translation gives CASSGQGPRATNEK. The whole CDR3 reads CASSGQGPRATNEKLFF. The chain carries TRBV5-1 and TRBJ2-2; TRBD1 aligns across 8 bases. The read terminates 3 residues before the CDR3 end, so the remaining end is supplied by the germline J gene. Germline values: CDR1 SGHRS, CDR2 YFSETQ. The CDR3 spans 17 residues.

On this clone: The CDR3 goes on 3 residues after the read ends, and that part is filled in from the germline J gene. The chain couples TRBV7-9 to TRBJ1-1; 7 bases fit TRBD1. The V segment lost 4 bases and the J segment 5 bases; nucleotides outside the gene matches: 4. Germline values: CDR1 SEHNR, CDR2 FQNEAQ (reference sequence). CDR3 length: 13 amino acids. Incomplete CDR3 DNA: TGTGCCAGCAGCTCAGGGGGAGCTACTGAA. It is translated as CASSSGGATE. The entire CDR3 reads CASSSGGATEAFF. The full variable domain, rest sourced from reference TRBV7-9 and TRBJ1-1, is DTGVSQNPRHKITKRGQNVTFRCDPISEHNRLYWYRQTLGQGPEFLTYFQNEAQLEKSRLLSDRFSAERPKGSFSTLEIQRTEQGDSAMYLCASSSGGATEAFFGQGTRLTVV.

CDR3 in amino acids: CASRDSFGSYEQYF. The CDR3 bases that were read are TGTGCCAGCAGGGACAGCTTTGGCTCCTACGAG. The chain combines TRBV6-2 or TRBV6-3 with TRBJ2-7; D possibly corresponds to TRBD1 (6 bases). The sequence runs out 3 residues before the end of the CDR3; the remainder is reconstructed from the germline J gene. Germline loops: CDR1 MNHEY, CDR2 SVGEGT. The CDR3 has 14 amino acids. Trimming pared 6 bases from V and 0 bases from J, leaving 12 bases between.

The CDR3 loop reads CASTTDTAYGYTF. CDR3 DNA (partial): TGTGCCAGTACCACCGACACCGCCTATGGC. The chain couples TRBV19 to TRBJ1-2; D not resolved. The read terminates 3 residues ahead of where the CDR3 ends, so the germline J gene completes it. Trimming stripped 7 bases from V and 4 bases from J, with 13 bases between. In germline, CDR1 is LNHDA, CDR2 SQIVND (reference sequence). This CDR3 spans 13 amino acids.

On this clone: The CDR3 end is not reached by the read, which stops 3 residues before it; the germline J gene fills it in. The chain uses TRBV20-1 and TRBJ1-4; 9 nucleotides align to TRBD1. This CDR3 is 14 amino acids long. Germline V gives CDR1 DFQATT, CDR2 SNEGSKA (reference sequence). Here the CDR3 reads CSASRDRERSPLFF. The part of the CDR3 DNA that was read is TGCAGTGCTTCCCGGGACAGGGAACGTTCACCA.

Remarks on this clone: The sequenced fragment ends 3 residues before the CDR3 boundary, so the rest is inferred from the germline J gene. The rearrangement uses TRBV7-9 and TRBJ1-1; 7 nucleotides line up with TRBD1. The length of the CDR3 is 14 residues. In germline, CDR1 is SEHNR, CDR2 FQNEAQ (reference sequence). The junction had 4 bases not matched to a gene; V was cut back by 2 bases and J by 4 bases. The CDR3 loop reads CASSLFPGGTEAFF. The DNA read from the CDR3 is TGTGCCAGCAGCTTATTTCCAGGGGGCACTGAA.

A word on this clone: The observed sequence ends 3 residues before the CDR3 terminus, with the missing tail filled in from the germline J gene. The chain employs TRBV5-1 and TRBJ2-7; D is undetermined. The CDR3 covers 14 residues. The germline V gene encodes CDR1 SGHRS and CDR2 YFSETQ. With 0 bases removed from V and 4 bases from J, the gap between germline ends came to 11 bases. The CDR3 DNA, read in part, is TGCGCCAGCAGCTTGGACAGTACGCCTTACGAG. This codes for CASSLDSTPYE. The complete CDR3 reads CASSLDSTPYEQYF. The variable domain in full, completed from reference TRBV5-1 and TRBJ2-7, reads KAGVTQTPRYLIKTRGQQVTLSCSPISGHRSVSWYQQTPGQGLQFLFEYFSETQRNKGNFPGRFSGRQFSNSRSEMNVSTLELGDSALYLCASSLDSTPYEQYFGPGTRLTVT.

Comment on this clone: The read stops 3 residues short of the end of the CDR3; the missing end is completed from the germline J gene. The chain employs TRBV19 and TRBJ1-4; D is possibly TRBD1 (6 bases). The CDR3 contains 15 residues. V was trimmed by 4 bases and J by 6 bases, leaving 15 bases between them. In germline, CDR1 is LNHDA, CDR2 SQIVND (reference sequence). The CDR3 spells CASSSLAGVDEKLFF. The covered CDR3 bases are TGTGCCAGTAGTAGCTTGGCAGGGGTGGATGAAAAA.

To note about this clone: The read ends 3 residues before the CDR3 terminus; that terminus is restored from the germline J gene. The genes are TRBV19 and TRBJ2-4; tentatively, D is TRBD2 (5 bases). The CDR3 runs 15 residues. Germline values: CDR1 LNHDA, CDR2 SQIVND (reference sequence). Here the CDR3 reads CASSIGGSGNQPQYF. Incomplete CDR3 DNA: TGTGCCAGTAGTATAGGAGGGTCCGGCAATCAGCCT.

A word on this clone: The CDR3 goes on 3 residues after the read ends, and that part is filled in from the germline J gene. The V and J genes are TRBV18 and TRBJ2-1; 7 bases are a match to TRBD1. Per germline, CDR1 KGHSH and CDR2 LQKENI. The CDR3 is 15 amino acids. The trim removed 3 bases at V and 4 bases at J, leaving 6 bases unmatched. The CDR3 spells CASSPADRPYNEQFF. CDR3 bases read: TGTGCCAGCTCACCGGCGGACAGGCCGTACAATGAG.